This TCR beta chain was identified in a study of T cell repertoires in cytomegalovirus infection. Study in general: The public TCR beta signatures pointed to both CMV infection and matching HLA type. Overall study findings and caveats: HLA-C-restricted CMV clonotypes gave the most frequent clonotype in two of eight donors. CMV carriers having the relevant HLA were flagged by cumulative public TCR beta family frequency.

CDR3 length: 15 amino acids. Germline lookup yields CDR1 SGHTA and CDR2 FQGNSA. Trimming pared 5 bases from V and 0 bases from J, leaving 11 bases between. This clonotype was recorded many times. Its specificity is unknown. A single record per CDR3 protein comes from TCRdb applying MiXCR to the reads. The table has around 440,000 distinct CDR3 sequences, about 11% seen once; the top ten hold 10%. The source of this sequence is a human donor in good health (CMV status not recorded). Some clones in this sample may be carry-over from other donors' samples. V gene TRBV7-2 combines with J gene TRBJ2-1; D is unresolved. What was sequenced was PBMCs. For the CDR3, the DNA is TGTGCCAGCAGCCAAAGTCCAGCCTCCTACAATGAGCAGTTCTTC. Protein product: CASSQSPASYNEQFF.